This is a list of T cell receptor beta chains from one sample in a study of Ad26.COV2.S vaccination and SARS-CoV-2 variants. The assay was immunoSEQ multiplex PCR, and TCRdb's table has in-frame clones only and misses some. The sample includes approximately 300,000 clones, 86% of them seen just once. Specimen: peripheral blood, collected in a trial of Ad26.COV2.S vaccine versus placebo. The receptors derive from a person aged 18-60 years who received the Ad26.COV2.S COVID-19 vaccine or a placebo. The CDR3 runs from the conserved cysteine through the conserved F or W. The D gene is left open where the match is weak. Not all rows give a size; the values are once, few, many and, for expanded clones, a class.

j_call,clone_size,d_call,v_call,cdr3_aa,cdr3_nt
TRBJ1-6,few,TRBD1,TRBV3-1/TRBV3-2,CASSPFRDRNSPLHF,TGTGCCAGCAGCCCGTTCCGGGACAGAAATTCACCCCTCCACTTT
TRBJ2-2,.,TRBD1,TRBV18,CASSPTLTGLGTGELFF,TGTGCCAGCTCACCGACACTGACAGGGCTTGGCACCGGGGAGCTGTTTTTT
TRBJ2-6,.,.,TRBV7-2,CASSLEPSGANVLTF,TGTGCCAGCAGTCTGGAACCCTCTGGGGCCAACGTCCTGACTTTC
TRBJ1-2,once,.,TRBV5-1,CASSPDRIYGYTF,TGCGCCAGCAGCCCCGACAGGATCTATGGCTACACCTTC
TRBJ1-4,.,.,TRBV4-3,CASSQEIGKGSARRDEKLFF,TGCGCCAGCAGCCAAGAAATAGGGAAAGGTTCGGCGCGGCGGGATGAAAAACTGTTTTTT
TRBJ1-2,.,.,TRBV15,CATSSVNYGYTF,TGTGCCACCAGCAGCGTAAACTATGGCTACACCTTC
TRBJ1-2,.,.,TRBV5-6,CASSLAGVGAISYGYTF,TGTGCCAGCAGCTTGGCAGGGGTAGGAGCGATTAGCTATGGCTACACCTTC
TRBJ1-2,.,.,TRBV7-2,CASSLGSTMGYGYTF,TGTGCCAGCAGCTTAGGGTCCACAATGGGCTATGGCTACACCTTC
TRBJ1-2,.,.,TRBV18,CASSPDNYGYTF,TGTGCCAGCTCACCGGACAACTATGGCTACACCTTC
TRBJ1-2,.,.,TRBV24-1,CATRSAGYGYTF,TGTGCCACCAGGTCGGCGGGCTATGGCTACACCTTC
TRBJ1-1,once,.,TRBV19,CASSTLYILVGTDMNTEAFF,TGTGCCAGTAGTACCCTATATATACTTGTGGGGACGGACATGAACACTGAAGCTTTCTTT
TRBJ2-5,.,.,TRBV18,CASSPNLQETQYF,TGTGCCAGCTCACCGAACCTCCAAGAGACCCAGTACTTC
TRBJ1-4,.,TRBD1,TRBV18,CASSPGQGDEKLFF,TGTGCCAGCTCACCGGGACAGGGGGACGAAAAACTGTTTTTT
TRBJ1-1,.,.,TRBV7-6,CASSPYGNVGTEAFF,TGTGCCAGCAGCCCCTACGGGAACGTGGGCACTGAAGCTTTCTTT
TRBJ2-5,.,.,TRBV2,CASSEFGDLRRETQYF,TGTGCCAGCAGTGAATTCGGGGACCTCCGGCGTGAAACCCAGTACTTC
TRBJ1-4,.,.,TRBV11-2,CASSPGPVNEKLFF,TGTGCCAGCAGCCCGGGACCGGTTAATGAAAAACTGTTTTTT
TRBJ2-4,.,.,TRBV7-2,CASSLSRAKNIQYF,TGTGCCAGCAGCTTATCGAGGGCCAAAAACATTCAGTACTTC
TRBJ1-6,.,.,TRBV19,CASGSLNNSPLHF,TGTGCCAGTGGGTCGCTTAATAATTCACCCCTCCACTTT
TRBJ1-1,.,TRBD1,TRBV2,CASRITGGVTEAFF,TGTGCCAGCAGGATAACAGGGGGTGTCACTGAAGCTTTCTTT
TRBJ1-4,.,.,TRBV5-6,CASSLQGINEKLFF,TGTGCCAGCAGTTTACAGGGCATTAATGAAAAACTGTTTTTT
TRBJ2-7,.,.,TRBV5-4,CASSRQESYEQYF,TGTGCCAGCAGCCGACAGGAATCCTACGAGCAGTACTTC
TRBJ1-1,.,.,TRBV6-6,CASSQPTGWGGTEAFF,TGTGCCAGCAGTCAACCCACAGGGTGGGGGGGAACTGAAGCTTTCTTT
TRBJ2-7,once,.,TRBV7-8,CASSSGVHYEQYF,TGTGCCAGCAGCTCCGGGGTCCACTACGAGCAGTACTTC